This TCR beta chain was identified in a study of CD8+ T cells in alopecia areata. Study-wide findings and caveats: How baseline CD8+ expansion relates to response remains uncertain (there was one nonresponder). Numerous expanded lesional clones remained in scalp and blood during tofacitinib.

This clone was detected only a few times. Its antigen is as yet unknown. CDR1 SQVTM and CDR2 ANQGSEA come from the germline V gene. The V and J ends lost 4 bases and 4 bases respectively, with 9 bases between them. This CDR3 contains 12 residues. The treatment is: oral pan-JAK inhibitor, 5-10 mg twice daily. Both peripheral blood and punch biopsies of lesional scalp skin were obtained from patients who had alopecia areata. RNA was extracted and reverse transcribed into cDNA as the sequencing template. Generated by immunoSEQ multiplex PCR, the TCRdb table keeps only in-frame clones and is missing some. Of 150,000 to 200,000 clones listed, approximately 57% are singletons.

The material sequenced was CD4+ T cells sorted from blood, taken at week 24, from a patient treated with tofacitinib. This receptor was taken from a human donor with alopecia areata. The J gene is TRBJ2-3, the V gene TRBV29-1; D not resolved. The chain's CDR3 is CSVAPFSDTQYF. The CDR3 coding sequence is TGCAGCGTTGCCCCCTTTTCAGATACGCAGTATTTT.